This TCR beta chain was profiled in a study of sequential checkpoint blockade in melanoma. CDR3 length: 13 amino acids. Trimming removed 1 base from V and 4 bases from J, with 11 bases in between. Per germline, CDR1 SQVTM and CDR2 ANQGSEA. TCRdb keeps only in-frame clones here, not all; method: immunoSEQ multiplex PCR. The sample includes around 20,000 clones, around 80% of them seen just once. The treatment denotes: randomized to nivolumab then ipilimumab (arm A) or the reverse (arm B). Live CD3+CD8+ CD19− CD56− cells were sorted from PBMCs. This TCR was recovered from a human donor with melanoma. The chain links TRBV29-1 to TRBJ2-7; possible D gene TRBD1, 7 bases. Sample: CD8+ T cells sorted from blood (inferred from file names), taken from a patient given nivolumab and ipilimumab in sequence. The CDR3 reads CSVEGQGGYEQYF. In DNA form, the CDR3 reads TGCAGCGTTGAAGGGCAGGGGGGTTACGAGCAGTACTTC.